The source of this T cell receptor beta chain is a study of blood T cell repertoires in COVID-19. Study in general: Sources were T cells, B-cell-depleted T cells, or PBMCs; the material itself was cDNA or gDNA.

With 0 bases removed from V and 6 bases from J, the gap between germline ends came to 9 bases. The CDR3 runs to 13 residues. Germline V gene lookup returns CDR1 LGHNA and CDR2 YSLEER. TCRdb's copy holds only in-frame clones and misses some; the assay was immunoSEQ multiplex PCR. Of about 95,000 clones listed, roughly 80% are singletons. The sample comprised peripheral blood. The source of this sequence is a man aged 80 or over with active or convalescent COVID-19. The chain links TRBV4-3 to TRBJ2-7; no firm D call. This CDR3 is CASSQDIVSEQYF. As DNA, the CDR3 is TGCGCCAGCAGCCAAGATATTGTCTCCGAGCAGTACTTC.